This TCR beta chain was recorded in a study of cytomegalovirus exposure and HLA in healthy donors. Study-level results: A later analysis reportedly identified an Asian-associated ancestry cluster as carrying fewer N-insertions than the roughly 700-donor mean.

PCR involved 60 Vbeta and 13 Jbeta primers. Assay used: immunoSEQ multiplex PCR; TCRdb lists only in-frame clones, some missing. Among about 69,000 clones, approximately 72% were seen once, and the ten largest hold 9.5% to 12%. In the case of this clone: What it binds is unknown.

V lost 4 bases to trimming and J lost 4 bases; unmatched junction nucleotides: 5. From germline, CDR1 is SGDLS and CDR2 YYNGEE. The CDR3 runs to 15 residues. This sequence was found in a young woman in good health and CMV-seronegative. The V call is TRBV9, the J call TRBJ1-4, with 9 bases identical to TRBD1. Sequencing was carried out using PBMCs. The CDR3 DNA reads as TGTGCCAGCAGCACGCGGACAGGGGATAATGAAAAACTGTTTTTT. This gives the protein CASSTRTGDNEKLFF.